These 20 T cell receptor beta chains were all obtained from the same sample, sequenced in a study of T cell responses to AZD1222 COVID-19 vaccine. Sequenced by immunoSEQ multiplex PCR; TCRdb stores in-frame clones only, minus some. The repertoire holds fewer than 150,000 clones, with about nine tenths as singletons. Here the sequenced sample was peripheral blood, taken on day 0 of AZD1222 vaccination. The receptors shown here come from an adult in good health.

The V and J genes are TRBV5-1 and TRBJ1-2; no reliable D call. There are 13 residues in the CDR3. Trimming stripped 0 bases from V and 3 bases from J, with 6 bases between. Germline V gene lookup returns CDR1 SGHRS and CDR2 YFSETQ. Here the CDR3 reads CASSLGDDYGYTF. The DNA of the CDR3 is TGCGCCAGCAGCTTGGGAGACGACTATGGCTACACCTTC.

The chain joins TRBV9 to TRBJ2-7, with TRBD2 identical over 8 bases. Germline values: CDR1 SGDLS, CDR2 YYNGEE. The CDR3 runs 15 residues. V was clipped by 3 bases and J by 3 bases; unmatched bases: 8. In DNA, the CDR3 is TGTGCCAGCAGCGCTGGAGCGGGGGCCGTCTACGAGCAGTACTTC. Encoded protein: CASSAGAGAVYEQYF.

The rearrangement uses TRBV5-1 and TRBJ1-1; TRBD1 is a possible D gene (6 bases). CDR1 and CDR2 from the germline V gene are SGHRS and YFSETQ. This CDR3 is built from 15 residues. Trimming took 3 bases from V and 1 from J, leaving 13 bases between them. CDR3: CASSSYPQGNTEAFF. Written as DNA, the CDR3 is TGCGCCAGCAGCTCATACCCACAGGGGAACACTGAAGCTTTCTTT.

The chain combines TRBV11-2 with TRBJ2-7; TRBD2 might be the D (5 bases). The CDR3 contains 15 residues. Germline V lookup: CDR1 SGHAT, CDR2 FQNNGV. V was trimmed by 2 bases and J by 3 bases, leaving 14 bases between them. The CDR3 sequence is CASSLTVTADYEQYF. DNA of the CDR3: TGTGCCAGCAGCTTAACAGTCACAGCGGACTACGAGCAGTACTTC.

V and J are TRBV28 and TRBJ1-3; D remains unclear. Per germline, CDR1 MDHEN and CDR2 SYDVKM. The CDR3 sequence is 15 residues long. Trimming took 2 bases from V and 3 from J, leaving 11 bases between them. CDR3 sequence: CASSLQPSGGNTIYF. In nucleotides, the CDR3 is TGTGCCAGCAGTTTACAGCCATCTGGTGGAAACACCATATATTTT.

The chain uses TRBV27 and TRBJ2-5; TRBD2 is a possible D gene (6 bases). This CDR3 is 15 amino acids long. Trimming cost V 5 bases and J 5 bases, with 18 bases left between them. The germline V gene has CDR1 MNHEY and CDR2 SMNVEV (reference sequence). CDR3 bases: TGTGCCAGCAGTCCCCTGGGGGGAACGATTGAGACCCAGTACTTC. The encoded protein is CASSPLGGTIETQYF.

DNA for the CDR3: TGCGCCAGCAGCACCGGGACTAGCGGAAGGACAGATACGCAGTATTTT. This sequence encodes CASSTGTSGRTDTQYF. The chain joins TRBV5-1 to TRBJ2-3; TRBD2 aligns across 11 bases. V lost 4 bases and J lost 3; bases outside the gene matches: 7. CDR3 length equals 16 residues. Per the germline V gene, CDR1 is SGHRS and CDR2 is YFSETQ.

V is TRBV6-5 and J is TRBJ2-7; 8 nucleotides match TRBD2. This CDR3 spans 12 amino acids. J lost 3 bases, V lost 11 bases, and 6 bases had no gene match. The germline CDR1 and CDR2 sequences are MNHEY and SVGAGI. The CDR3 region is CAVTSDHYEQYF. In nucleotides, the CDR3 is TGTGCCGTGACTAGCGATCACTACGAGCAGTACTTC.

The J gene is TRBJ1-1, the V gene TRBV27, with D unclear. Germline-derived CDR1 and CDR2 are MNHEY and SMNVEV (reference sequence). The CDR3 sequence is 13 residues long. Between the trimmed V and J ends, which lost 2 bases and 1 base, there was a span of 5 bases. The CDR3 is CASSLGKNTEAFF. The CDR3 nucleotides read TGTGCCAGCAGTTTAGGCAAGAACACTGAAGCTTTCTTT.

The chain couples TRBV13 to TRBJ2-2; the match to TRBD2 covers 8 bases. With V trimmed by 7 bases and J by 6 bases, 16 bases remained unmatched. The CDR3 is made up of 17 amino acids. Germline V gene data show CDR1 as PRHDT and CDR2 as FYEKMQ (reference sequence). CDR3 amino acids: CASNRAERGRLAGELFF. The CDR3 nucleotides read TGTGCCAGCAATCGGGCCGAACGCGGGAGGTTGGCCGGGGAGCTGTTTTTT.

The rearrangement uses TRBV28 and TRBJ2-1; 13 nucleotides match TRBD2. This CDR3 spans 18 amino acids. The V gene end was trimmed by 2 bases and the J gene end by 0 bases; junction bases not matched to a gene: 4. The V gene's germline CDR1 is MDHEN and CDR2 SYDVKM. The CDR3 reads CASSLGLAGESSYNEQFF. The CDR3 DNA reads as TGTGCCAGCAGTTTAGGACTAGCGGGGGAGAGCTCCTACAATGAGCAGTTCTTC. Full variable domain (outside the CDR3, taken from reference TRBV28 and TRBJ2-1): DVKVTQSSRYLVKRTGEKVFLECVQDMDHENMFWYRQDPGLGLRLIYFSYDVKMKEKGDIPEGYSVSREKKERFSLILESASTNQTSMYLCASSLGLAGESSYNEQFFGPGTRLTVL.

This clone has only a few counts. This chain uses TRBV19 with TRBJ2-3; 11 nucleotides match TRBD1. The germline V gene encodes CDR1 LNHDA and CDR2 SQIVND (reference sequence). With 6 bases clipped from V and 1 base from J, the junction kept 6 bases outside the gene matches. CDR3 length: 16 residues. DNA of the CDR3: TGTGCCAGTAGCCGAGGGACAGGGGGAGGCACAGATACGCAGTATTTT. Translating it yields CASSRGTGGGTDTQYF.

The rearrangement links TRBV6-5 to TRBJ2-7; maybe TRBD2 (7 bases). Germline assignment: CDR1 MNHEY and CDR2 SVGAGI. V lost 0 bases and J lost 3, with 12 bases in between. This CDR3 comprises 15 residues. In nucleotides, the CDR3 is TGTGCCAGCAGTTACTCGATGGGGGGGCTCTACGAGCAGTACTTC. This sequence encodes CASSYSMGGLYEQYF.

This clone was seen only once. The CDR3 DNA sequence: TGCGCCAGCAGCCAAGATGGAAGCAATCAGCCCCAGCATTTT. It encodes CASSQDGSNQPQHF. The chain couples TRBV4-1 to TRBJ1-5; D gene uncertain. V lost 0 bases, J lost 1 base, and 4 bases lay in between. The CDR3 consists of 14 residues. CDR1 MGHRA and CDR2 YSYEKL come from the germline V gene.

The gene calls are TRBV6-5 and TRBJ1-5, with 7 bases lining up with TRBD1. This CDR3 comprises 15 residues. V lost 2 bases to trimming and J lost 2 bases; unmatched junction nucleotides: 3. Germline-derived CDR1 and CDR2 are MNHEY and SVGAGI. CDR3 bases: TGTGCCAGCAGTTACGCCGGGACAGGCAATCAGCCCCAGCATTTT. Its translation: CASSYAGTGNQPQHF.

The chain uses TRBV4-1 and TRBJ1-1, with D possibly being TRBD1 (6 bases). V dropped 3 bases and J dropped 1 base, with 12 bases sitting between them. The germline V gene encodes CDR1 MGHRA and CDR2 YSYEKL. The CDR3 is made up of 15 amino acids. As DNA, the CDR3 is TGCGCCAGCAGCCAGGCAGGACAGTCGAACACTGAAGCTTTCTTT. It specifies CASSQAGQSNTEAFF.

The chain recombines TRBV24-1 with TRBJ2-5, with D perhaps TRBD2 (5 bases). CDR1 and CDR2 from the germline V gene are KGHDR and SFDVKD. Trimming pared 3 bases from V and 2 bases from J, leaving 15 bases between. The CDR3 is made up of 16 amino acids. Here the CDR3 DNA reads TGTGCCACCAGTGATGACCGCGGGTACCAACAAGAGACCCAGTACTTC. Residues: CATSDDRGYQQETQYF.

The CDR3 protein is CASSYSLNTEAFF. CDR3 nucleotide sequence: TGTGCCAGCAGTTACAGCTTGAACACTGAAGCTTTCTTT. The V gene is TRBV6-2 or TRBV6-3, the J gene TRBJ1-1; D gene uncertain. Per germline, CDR1 MNHEY and CDR2 SVGEGT. Trimming stripped 2 bases from V and 0 bases from J, with 4 bases between. There are 13 residues in the CDR3.

This clone was seen more than once but under ten times. The rearrangement uses TRBV28 and TRBJ2-1; tentatively, D is TRBD1 or TRBD2 (6 bases each). This CDR3 comprises 13 residues. The germline V gene has CDR1 MDHEN and CDR2 SYDVKM. Trimming left V 10 bases short and J 8 bases short, with 18 bases between. CDR3 residues: CATQGRGHHEQFF. CDR3 bases: TGTGCCACCCAGGGACGGGGGCATCATGAGCAGTTCTTC.

J is TRBJ1-1 and V is TRBV28; no clear D. V was trimmed by 4 bases and J by 0 bases, leaving 12 bases between them. The V gene's germline CDR1 is MDHEN and CDR2 SYDVKM. The CDR3 length is 15 residues. The CDR3 spells CASSSPGDLNTEAFF. For the CDR3, the DNA is TGTGCCAGCAGTTCCCCAGGCGACCTGAACACTGAAGCTTTCTTT.